This TCR beta chain was profiled in a study of blood T cell repertoires in COVID-19. There are 14 residues in the CDR3. CDR1 and CDR2 (germline): LGHDT, YNNKEL (reference sequence). After removal of 1 base from V and 6 bases from J, the junction contained 1 base not matched to a gene. In the source study's methods: Estimated nucleated cell counts came from reference gene primer amplification. Libraries were prepared by immunoSEQ multiplex PCR; TCRdb keeps only in-frame clonotypes and omits some of them. V and J calls plus clone size are reproduced from that table; the DNA served to infer D and trimming. Of under 70,000 clones in the sample, approximately 79% were seen once.

The origin of this receptor is a man aged 60-69 years with acute or convalescent COVID-19. Material for sequencing was peripheral blood. The V and J genes are TRBV3-1 (or the pseudogene TRBV3-2) and TRBJ2-1; 9 positions agree with TRBD2. This CDR3 reads CASSQASGINEQFF. The CDR3 coding sequence is TGTGCCAGCAGCCAAGCTAGCGGGATCAATGAGCAGTTCTTC.